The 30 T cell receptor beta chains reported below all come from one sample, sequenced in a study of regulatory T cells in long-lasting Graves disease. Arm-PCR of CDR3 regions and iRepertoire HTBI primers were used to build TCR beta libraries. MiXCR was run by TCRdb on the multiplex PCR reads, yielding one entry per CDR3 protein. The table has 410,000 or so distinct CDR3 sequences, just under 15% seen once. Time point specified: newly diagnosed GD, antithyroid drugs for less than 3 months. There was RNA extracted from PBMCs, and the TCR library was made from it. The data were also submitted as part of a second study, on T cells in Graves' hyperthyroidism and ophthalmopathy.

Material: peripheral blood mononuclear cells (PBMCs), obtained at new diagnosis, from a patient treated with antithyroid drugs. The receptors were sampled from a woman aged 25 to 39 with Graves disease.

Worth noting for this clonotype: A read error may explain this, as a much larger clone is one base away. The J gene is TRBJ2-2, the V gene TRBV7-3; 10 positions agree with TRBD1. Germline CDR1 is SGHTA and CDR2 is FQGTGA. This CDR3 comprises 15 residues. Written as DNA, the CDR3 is TGTGCCAGCAGCTTGACAGGGGGCGACACCGGGGAGCTGCTTTTT. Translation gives CASSLTGGDTGELLF.

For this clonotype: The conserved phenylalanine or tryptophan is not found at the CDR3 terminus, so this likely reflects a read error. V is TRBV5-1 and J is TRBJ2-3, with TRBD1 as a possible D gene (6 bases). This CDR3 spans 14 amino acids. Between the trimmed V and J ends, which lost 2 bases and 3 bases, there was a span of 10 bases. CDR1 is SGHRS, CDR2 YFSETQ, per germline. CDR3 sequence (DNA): TGCGCCAGCAGCTTTGGACAGCGAACAGATACGCAGTATTGT. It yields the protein CASSFGQRTDTQYC.

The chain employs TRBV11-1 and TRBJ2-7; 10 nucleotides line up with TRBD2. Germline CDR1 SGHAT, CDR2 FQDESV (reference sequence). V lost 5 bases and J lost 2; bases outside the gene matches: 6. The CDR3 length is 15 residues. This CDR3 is CASSRSGRAPYEQYF. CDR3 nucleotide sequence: TGTGCCAGCAGCCGGAGCGGGAGGGCCCCCTACGAGCAGTACTTC.

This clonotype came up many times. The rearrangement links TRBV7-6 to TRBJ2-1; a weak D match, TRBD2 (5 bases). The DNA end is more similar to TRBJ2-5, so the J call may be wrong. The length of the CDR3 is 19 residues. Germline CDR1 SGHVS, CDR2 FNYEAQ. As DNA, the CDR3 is TGTGCCAGCAGCTTAGACGGAGTAGGACCCCAGAGGGTATCAGAGACCCAGTACTTC. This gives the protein CASSLDGVGPQRVSETQYF.

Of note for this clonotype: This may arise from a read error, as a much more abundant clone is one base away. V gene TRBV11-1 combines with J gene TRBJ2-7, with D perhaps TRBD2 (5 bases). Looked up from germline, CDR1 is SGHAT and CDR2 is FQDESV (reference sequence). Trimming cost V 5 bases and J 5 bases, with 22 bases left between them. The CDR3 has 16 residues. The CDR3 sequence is CASSPKAPGFGDEQYF. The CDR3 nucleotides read TGTGCCAGCAGCCCTAAAGCACCCGGGTTCGGGGACGAGCAGTACTTC.

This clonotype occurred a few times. The CDR3 loop reads CASSEAAGRSPLHF. As DNA, the CDR3 is TGTGCCAGCAGTGAGGCGGCAGGGAGGTCACCCCTCCACTTT. The V call is TRBV6-1, the J call TRBJ1-6; a possible D gene is TRBD1 (5 bases). V gave up 3 bases and J gave up 10 bases, with 13 bases separating them. Per germline, CDR1 MNHNS and CDR2 SASEGT. The CDR3 totals 14 residues.

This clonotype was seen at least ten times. This CDR3 reads CSATGTSGRAGELFF. The CDR3 nucleotides are TGCAGTGCAACCGGGACTAGCGGGAGGGCGGGGGAGCTGTTTTTT. The chain has TRBV20-1 and TRBJ2-2, with TRBD2 matching over 16 bases. J lost 8 bases, V lost 6 bases, and 6 bases had no gene match. The germline gives CDR1 DFQATT, CDR2 SNEGSKA (reference sequence). This CDR3 is built from 15 residues.

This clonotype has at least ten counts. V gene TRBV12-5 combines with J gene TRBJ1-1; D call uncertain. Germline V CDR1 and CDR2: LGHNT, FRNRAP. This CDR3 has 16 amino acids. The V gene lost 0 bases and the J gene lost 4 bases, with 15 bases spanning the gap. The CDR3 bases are TGTGCTAGTGGTTTGGTCCTGACGGAAAGTGGCACTGAAGCTTTCTTT. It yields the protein CASGLVLTESGTEAFF.

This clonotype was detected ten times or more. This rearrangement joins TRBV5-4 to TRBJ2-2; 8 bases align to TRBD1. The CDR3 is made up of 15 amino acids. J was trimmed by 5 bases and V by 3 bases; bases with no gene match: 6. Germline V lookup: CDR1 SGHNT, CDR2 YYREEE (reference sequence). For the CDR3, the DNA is TGTGCCAGCAGCTCAGGGGGCGCGAGGACCGGGGAGCTGTTTTTT. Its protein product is CASSSGGARTGELFF.

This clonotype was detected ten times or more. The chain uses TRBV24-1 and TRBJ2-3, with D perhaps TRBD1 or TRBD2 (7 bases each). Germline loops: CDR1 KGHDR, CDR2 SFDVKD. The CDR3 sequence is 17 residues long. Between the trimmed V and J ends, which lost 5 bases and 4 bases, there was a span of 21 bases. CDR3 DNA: TGTGCCACCAGTGCCGGGGGGACAGCCGGCGGGTCAGATACGCAGTATTTT. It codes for CATSAGGTAGGSDTQYF.

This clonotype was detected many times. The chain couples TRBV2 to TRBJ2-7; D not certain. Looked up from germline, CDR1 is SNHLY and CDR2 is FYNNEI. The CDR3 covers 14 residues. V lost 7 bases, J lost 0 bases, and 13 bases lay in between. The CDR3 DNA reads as TGTGCCAGCATCGCAGGTCAGACCTCCTACGAGCAGTACTTC. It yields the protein CASIAGQTSYEQYF.

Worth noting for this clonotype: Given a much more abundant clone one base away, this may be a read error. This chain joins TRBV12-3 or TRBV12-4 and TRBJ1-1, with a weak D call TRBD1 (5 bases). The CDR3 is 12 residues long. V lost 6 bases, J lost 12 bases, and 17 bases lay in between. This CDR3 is CASSPLHRTTFF. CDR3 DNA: TGTGCCAGCAGCCCCCTTCACAGGACAACTTTCTTT.

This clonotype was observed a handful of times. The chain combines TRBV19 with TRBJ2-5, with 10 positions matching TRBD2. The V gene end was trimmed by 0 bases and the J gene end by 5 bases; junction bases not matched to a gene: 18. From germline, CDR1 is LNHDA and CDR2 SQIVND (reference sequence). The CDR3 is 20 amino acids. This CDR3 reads CASSIDYRLAGEEIEETQYF. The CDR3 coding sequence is TGTGCCAGTAGTATAGATTACAGGCTAGCGGGAGAGGAGATTGAGGAGACCCAGTACTTC.

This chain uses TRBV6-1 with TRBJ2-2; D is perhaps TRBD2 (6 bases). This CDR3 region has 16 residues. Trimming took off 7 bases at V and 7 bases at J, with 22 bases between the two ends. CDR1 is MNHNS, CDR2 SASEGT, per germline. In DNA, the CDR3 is TGTGCCAGCACTCGCCAAACGGGGAGCGGGTTCGGGGAGCTGTTTTTT. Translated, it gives CASTRQTGSGFGELFF.

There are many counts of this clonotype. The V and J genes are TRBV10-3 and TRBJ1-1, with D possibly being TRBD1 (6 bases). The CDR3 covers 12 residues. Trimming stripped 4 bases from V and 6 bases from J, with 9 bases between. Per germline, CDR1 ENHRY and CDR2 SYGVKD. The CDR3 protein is CAISGDRPEAFF. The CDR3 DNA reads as TGTGCCATCAGTGGTGACAGGCCTGAAGCTTTCTTT.

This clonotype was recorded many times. CDR3 in amino acids: CASSLSWRTYYEQYF. The CDR3 DNA is TGTGCCAGCAGTTTATCATGGCGGACTTACTACGAGCAGTACTTC. The chain carries TRBV27 and TRBJ2-7; the D gene is possibly TRBD2 (5 bases). V lost 0 bases and J 3 bases, leaving 12 bases between the germline ends. CDR3 length: 15 amino acids. CDR1 and CDR2 from the germline V gene are MNHEY and SMNVEV (reference sequence).

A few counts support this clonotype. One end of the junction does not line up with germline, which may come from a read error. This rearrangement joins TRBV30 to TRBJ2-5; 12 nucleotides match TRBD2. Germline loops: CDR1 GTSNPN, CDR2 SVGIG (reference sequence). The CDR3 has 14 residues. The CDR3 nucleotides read TGTACCTGGAGTCTGCTAGCGGGAGGGGAGACCCAGTACTTC. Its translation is CTWSLLAGGETQYF.

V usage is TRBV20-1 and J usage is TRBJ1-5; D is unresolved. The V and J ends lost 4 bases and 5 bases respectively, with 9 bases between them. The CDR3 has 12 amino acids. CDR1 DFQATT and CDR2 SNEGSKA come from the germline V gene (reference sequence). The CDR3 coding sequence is TGCAGTGCTACGGGAACCTATCAGCCCCAGCATTTT. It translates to CSATGTYQPQHF.

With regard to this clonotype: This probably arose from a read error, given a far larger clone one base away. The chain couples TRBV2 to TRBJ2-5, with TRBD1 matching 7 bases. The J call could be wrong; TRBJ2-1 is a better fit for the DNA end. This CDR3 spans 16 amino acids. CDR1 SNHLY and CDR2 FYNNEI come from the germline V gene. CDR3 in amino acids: CASSELGGQSYNEQFF. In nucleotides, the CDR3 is TGTGCCAGCAGTGAACTTGGGGGACAGTCCTACAATGAGCAGTTCTTC.

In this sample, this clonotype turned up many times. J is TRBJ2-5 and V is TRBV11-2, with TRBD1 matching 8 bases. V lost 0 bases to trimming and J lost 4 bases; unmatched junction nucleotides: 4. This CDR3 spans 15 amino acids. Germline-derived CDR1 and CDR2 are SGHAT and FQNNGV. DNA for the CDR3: TGTGCCAGCAGCTTAGATCCAGGGGGCCGAGAGACCCAGTACTTC. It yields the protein CASSLDPGGRETQYF.

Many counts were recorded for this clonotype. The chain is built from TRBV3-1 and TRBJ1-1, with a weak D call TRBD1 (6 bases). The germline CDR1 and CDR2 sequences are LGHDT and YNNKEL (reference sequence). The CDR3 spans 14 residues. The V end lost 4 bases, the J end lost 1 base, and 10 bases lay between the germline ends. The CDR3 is CASSPDSANTEAFF. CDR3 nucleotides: TGTGCCAGCAGCCCGGACAGTGCGAACACTGAAGCTTTCTTT.

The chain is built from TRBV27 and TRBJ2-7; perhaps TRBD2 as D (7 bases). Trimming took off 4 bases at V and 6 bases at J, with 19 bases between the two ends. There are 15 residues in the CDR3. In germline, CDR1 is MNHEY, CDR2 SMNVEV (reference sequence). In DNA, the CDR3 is TGTGCCAGCAGTTCGACGGGGGGCTACCTCGCCGAGCAGTACTTC. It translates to CASSSTGGYLAEQYF.

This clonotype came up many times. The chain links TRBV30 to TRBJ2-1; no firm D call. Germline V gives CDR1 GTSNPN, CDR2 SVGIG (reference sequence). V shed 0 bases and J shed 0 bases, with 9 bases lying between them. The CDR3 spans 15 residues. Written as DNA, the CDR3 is TGTGCCTGGAGTGTACGTTTAACCTCCTACAATGAGCAGTTCTTC. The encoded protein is CAWSVRLTSYNEQFF. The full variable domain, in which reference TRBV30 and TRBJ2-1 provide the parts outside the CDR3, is SQTIHQWPATLVQPVGSPLSLECTVEGTSNPNLYWYRQAAGRGLQLLFYSVGIGQISSEVPQNLSASRPQDRQFILSSKKLLLSDSGFYLCAWSVRLTSYNEQFFGPGTRLTVL.

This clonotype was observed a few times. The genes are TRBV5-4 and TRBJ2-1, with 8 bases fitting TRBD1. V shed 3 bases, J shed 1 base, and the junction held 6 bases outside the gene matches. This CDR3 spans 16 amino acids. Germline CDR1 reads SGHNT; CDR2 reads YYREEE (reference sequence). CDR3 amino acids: CASSSPGQESYNEQFF. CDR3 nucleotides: TGTGCCAGCAGCTCGCCGGGACAGGAGTCCTACAATGAGCAGTTCTTC.

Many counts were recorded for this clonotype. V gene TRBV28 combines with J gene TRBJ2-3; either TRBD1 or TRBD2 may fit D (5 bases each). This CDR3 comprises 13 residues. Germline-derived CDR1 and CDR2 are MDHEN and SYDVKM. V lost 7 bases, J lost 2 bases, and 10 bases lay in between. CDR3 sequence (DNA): TGTGCCAGCAAGGGACCTTTCACAGATACGCAGTATTTT. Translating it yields CASKGPFTDTQYF.

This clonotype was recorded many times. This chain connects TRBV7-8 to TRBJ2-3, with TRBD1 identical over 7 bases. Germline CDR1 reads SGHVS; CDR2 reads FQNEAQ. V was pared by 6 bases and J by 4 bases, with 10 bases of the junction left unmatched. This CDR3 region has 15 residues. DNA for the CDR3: TGTGCCAGCAGGACCTACAGGGGAAGCTCAGATACGCAGTATTTT. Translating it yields CASRTYRGSSDTQYF.

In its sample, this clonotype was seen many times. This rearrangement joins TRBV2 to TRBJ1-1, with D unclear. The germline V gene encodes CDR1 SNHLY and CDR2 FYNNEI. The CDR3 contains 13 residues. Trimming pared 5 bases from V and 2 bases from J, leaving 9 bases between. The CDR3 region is CASSPELNTEAFF. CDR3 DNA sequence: TGTGCCAGCAGTCCAGAACTAAACACTGAAGCTTTCTTT.

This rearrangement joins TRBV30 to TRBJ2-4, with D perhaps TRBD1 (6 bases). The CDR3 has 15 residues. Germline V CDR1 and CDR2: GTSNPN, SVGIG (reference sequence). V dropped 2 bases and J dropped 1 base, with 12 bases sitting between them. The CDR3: CAWSPQGWAKNIQYF. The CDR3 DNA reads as TGTGCCTGGAGTCCACAGGGATGGGCCAAAAACATTCAGTACTTC.

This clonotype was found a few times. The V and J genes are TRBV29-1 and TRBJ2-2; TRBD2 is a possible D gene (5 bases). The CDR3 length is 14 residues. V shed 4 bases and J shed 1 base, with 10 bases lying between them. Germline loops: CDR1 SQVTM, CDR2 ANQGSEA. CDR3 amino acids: CSVGVARNTGELFF. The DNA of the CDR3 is TGCAGCGTTGGGGTAGCGCGGAACACCGGGGAGCTGTTTTTT.

The CDR3 nucleotides read TGCGCCAGCAGCTTGGGGGACAGGCCTCGGGCAGAGACCCAGTACTTC. Protein sequence: CASSLGDRPRAETQYF. This chain uses TRBV5-1 with TRBJ2-5; the match to TRBD1 covers 8 bases. With 0 bases clipped from V and 4 bases from J, the junction kept 8 bases outside the gene matches. The CDR3 is 16 amino acids. Germline CDR1 reads SGHRS; CDR2 reads YFSETQ. Full variable domain (rest looked up from reference TRBV5-1 and TRBJ2-5): KAGVTQTPRYLIKTRGQQVTLSCSPISGHRSVSWYQQTPGQGLQFLFEYFSETQRNKGNFPGRFSGRQFSNSRSEMNVSTLELGDSALYLCASSLGDRPRAETQYFGPGTRLLVL.